This entry describes one T cell receptor (beta chain). Its antigen is still unknown. The sample comes from a study of cytomegalovirus exposure and HLA in healthy donors. In the study overall: The early release's HLA-typed donors yielded approximately 82 million unique TCRs.

The CDR3 length is 14 residues. Germline values: CDR1 SGHDN, CDR2 FVKESK. V lost 5 bases and J lost 4; bases outside the gene matches: 6. The PCR employed 60 Vbeta primers together with 13 Jbeta primers. Profiled with immunoSEQ multiplex PCR; TCRdb holds only in-frame clones, not every one. The data hold about 200,000 clones, with more than 65% observed a single time. Study conclusions and caveats: Reports state that TCR beta sequences accurately predicted most subjects' HLA-A and HLA-B alleles. The presence/absence work took it that sequencing depth was about the same across donors.

The clonotype originates from a middle-aged man in good health and CMV-seronegative. This sequence joins TRBV14 and TRBJ1-2; 8 bases map to TRBD1. The sequencing sample was made of PBMCs. Written as DNA, the CDR3 is TGTGCCAGCAGCGGCACAGGGGGGGCCTATGGCTACACCTTC. It specifies CASSGTGGAYGYTF.